This T cell receptor (beta chain) came from a study of T-cell reconstitution after alpha-beta-depleted transplantation in children (dated by TCRdb to between 2015 and 2016). For the wider study: Using TCR repertoire profiling, the study quantitatively followed how T-cell immune reconstitution unfolded in children after TCRalphabeta/CD19-depleted allogeneic hematopoietic cell transplantation. Here is what the overall study found, with its caveats: About two months after transplant, the apparently early recovery of alphabetaT-cell counts reportedly depended on just several hundred clones that had expanded rapidly and came from non-depleted graft cells. Hyperexpanded clone frequencies declined over subsequent months; after one year, T-cell counts and TCRbeta diversity were mostly attributed to newly produced T cells. The high TCRbeta diversity at day 60 in some patients was ascribed to recipient T cells and intrathymic progenitors that had survived conditioning.

Library method: PCR. The data were produced on an Illumina HiSeq 2500. To normalize quantification of the TCRbeta repertoire, the TCR libraries were built with molecular barcoding that relied on unique molecular identifiers. TCRdb's own reprocessing of the public reads used fastp at Q25 and MiXCR and kept productive beta chains. Entries that share a CDR3 protein sequence are merged under the most common genes and DNA. This sample lists around 580,000 distinct CDR3 sequences; under 30% were detected once. Roughly an eighth of the sample is in the top ten clones. The treatment or condition label for this specimen denotes: allogeneic hematopoietic cell transplantation with graft depleted of TCRalphabeta T cells and CD19 B cells. Transplant recipients were children who received TCRalphabeta/CD19-depleted allogeneic hematopoietic cell grafts. The CDR3 contains 14 residues, cysteine and phenylalanine counted. Just the 42-base CDR3 DNA is kept, in frame starting at base 1. Per the germline V gene (reference sequence), PRHDT is the CDR1 and FYEKMQ is the CDR2. V is pared back by 5 bases and J by 4 bases, with 14 bases lying between the germline termini.

Regarding this clonotype: Its antigen specificity is not known. Per-base qualities were not stored, and no clone one base away is much larger.

The source of this sequence is a boy in the first two years of life who had a stem cell transplant for acute myeloid leukemia, so the T cells may come from the graft donor. The starting material was PBMCs, mostly from graft donor cells, obtained 360 days after TCRalphabeta/CD19-depleted stem cell transplant. The chain was built from TRBV13 and TRBJ2-5; too little of a D gene remains to name it. CDR3 loop: CASSPAGFGETQYF. The nucleotide sequence is TGTGCCAGCAGCCCCGCTGGGTTTGGAGAGACCCAGTACTTC.